The entry that follows covers one T cell receptor (beta chain) sequence. Repertoires were generated with immunoSEQ multiplex PCR, while TCRdb's copy carries only in-frame clones and drops some. The sample shows 85,000 to 130,000 clones, 91% of them seen only once. These data come from a study of blood T cell repertoires in COVID-19. The CDR3 contains 16 residues. The V gene's germline CDR1 is LGHNA and CDR2 YNFKEQ. V dropped 0 bases and J dropped 6 bases, with 16 bases sitting between them. The sequencing sample was made of peripheral blood. The chain employs TRBV4-2 and TRBJ2-3; perhaps TRBD2 as D (6 bases). This TCR was sampled from a human donor in a cohort sampled during active COVID-19. As DNA, the CDR3 is TGTGCCAGCAGCCAAGACTACTCCTTAGCGGCCGATACGCAGTATTTT. Protein product: CASSQDYSLAADTQYF.